This T cell receptor (beta chain) emerged from a study of T cell changes during pregnancy in multiple sclerosis. Produced via immunoSEQ multiplex PCR; TCRdb's table is partial and in-frame only. Here the sample spans approximately 100,000 clones, 85% to 95% being singletons. This CDR3 region has 15 residues. J gave up 1 base and V 1 base, and 4 bases lay outside the gene matches. The germline CDR1 and CDR2 sequences are SGHRS and YFSETQ. The sequence came from a female donor with multiple sclerosis, enrolled in a pregnancy study. The genes are TRBV5-1 and TRBJ1-1, with 7 bases matching TRBD1. Source: peripheral blood, taken before pregnancy. DNA for the CDR3: TGCGCCAGCAGCTTGCGGGACAGCCAGAACACTGAAGCTTTCTTT. It codes for CASSLRDSQNTEAFF.